The 9 T cell receptor beta chains presented below share a single source sample, sequenced in a study of blood T cell repertoires in COVID-19. The data were produced by immunoSEQ multiplex PCR, yet TCRdb's version contains in-frame clones alone and is incomplete. The profile shows over 250,000 clones, 87% of them singletons. The material sequenced was PBMCs or T cells enriched from blood (not recorded which). All receptors come from a woman aged 18-30 years who had recovered from COVID-19.

The rearrangement joins TRBV5-4 to TRBJ2-7, with TRBD1 matching over 10 bases. The CDR3 runs 15 residues. Germline CDR1 and CDR2: SGHNT and YYREEE (reference sequence). Trimming cost V 4 bases and J 3 bases; bases outside gene matches: 7. The CDR3 coding sequence is TGTGCCAGCAGCGCTGAGACAGGGGGCCTCTACGAGCAGTACTTC. Translated: CASSAETGGLYEQYF. Supplemented by reference TRBV5-4 and TRBJ2-7, the full variable domain reads ETGVTQSPTHLIKTRGQQVTLRCSSQSGHNTVSWYQQALGQGPQFIFQYYREEENGRGNFPPRFSGLQFPNYSSELNVNALELDDSALYLCASSAETGGLYEQYFGPGTRLTVT.

This clone was recorded a few times. This sequence joins TRBV7-9 and TRBJ2-2, with D maybe TRBD2 (5 bases). Trimming left V 5 bases short and J 5 bases short, with 12 bases between. This CDR3 contains 14 residues. Germline V lookup: CDR1 SEHNR, CDR2 FQNEAQ (reference sequence). The CDR3 region is CASSPEPGTGELFF. CDR3 coding DNA: TGTGCCAGCAGCCCCGAACCGGGAACCGGGGAGCTGTTTTTT.

The chain is built from TRBV18 and TRBJ2-1, with D unresolved. CDR1 and CDR2 from the germline V gene are KGHSH and LQKENI. The CDR3 is 14 residues long. The ends were cut back, 2 bases at V and 0 bases at J, with 5 bases in the middle. CDR3 residues: CASSPADSYNEQFF. The CDR3 nucleotides are TGTGCCAGCTCACCAGCGGACTCCTACAATGAGCAGTTCTTC.

The chain uses TRBV14 and TRBJ2-5; 11 bases are a match to TRBD2. CDR3 length: 16 amino acids. Germline V gene lookup returns CDR1 SGHDN and CDR2 FVKESK. The ends lost 1 base at V and 4 bases at J; junction bases unmatched: 5. CDR3 nucleotide sequence: TGTGCCAGCAGCCAAGTAAGCACTAGCGGGAGAGAGACCCAGTACTTC. Translated, it gives CASSQVSTSGRETQYF. Full variable domain (remainder filled in from reference TRBV14 and TRBJ2-5): EAGVTQFPSHSVIEKGQTVTLRCDPISGHDNLYWYRRVMGKEIKFLLHFVKESKQDESGMPNNRFLAERTGGTYSTLKVQPAELEDSGVYFCASSQVSTSGRETQYFGPGTRLLVL.

This clone was recorded only once. The chain links TRBV7-2 to TRBJ1-1, with 7 bases fitting TRBD1. CDR1 and CDR2 from the germline V gene are SGHTA and FQGNSA. The CDR3 runs 14 residues. The trim removed 3 bases at V and 1 base at J, leaving 2 bases unmatched. CDR3: CASSFWTGNTEAFF. Here the CDR3 DNA reads TGTGCCAGCAGCTTTTGGACAGGGAACACTGAAGCTTTCTTT.

V is TRBV9 and J is TRBJ1-4; D ambiguous. Trimming removed 0 bases at V and 10 bases at J, with 10 bases between. The germline V gene encodes CDR1 SGDLS and CDR2 YYNGEE. The CDR3 runs to 13 residues. This CDR3 is CASSVGNSGKLFF. The CDR3 nucleotides read TGTGCCAGCAGCGTAGGTAACTCCGGAAAACTGTTTTTT.

V usage is TRBV28 and J usage is TRBJ2-1; 15 bases line up with TRBD2. CDR3 length: 16 amino acids. With V trimmed by 6 bases and J by 3 bases, 3 bases remained unmatched. Germline values: CDR1 MDHEN, CDR2 SYDVKM. In DNA form, the CDR3 reads TGTGCCAGCAGCGGGACTAGCGGGGGGCTCTACAATGAGCAGTTCTTC. As protein: CASSGTSGGLYNEQFF.

The J gene is TRBJ2-2, the V gene TRBV7-6; the D is unclear. There are 14 residues in the CDR3. Germline CDR1 SGHVS, CDR2 FNYEAQ. Between the trimmed V and J ends, which lost 2 bases and 4 bases, there was a span of 8 bases. The CDR3 nucleotides read TGTGCCAGCAGCTTAATTGCGGTCACCGGGGAGCTGTTTTTT. Its translation: CASSLIAVTGELFF.

The chain is built from TRBV11-2 and TRBJ2-4; maybe TRBD1 (5 bases). V was clipped by 4 bases and J by 2 bases, with 15 bases between them. The CDR3 loop spans 16 amino acids. Germline lookup yields CDR1 SGHAT and CDR2 FQNNGV. The CDR3 sequence: CASSSLRGSSKNIQYF. The CDR3 DNA is TGTGCCAGCAGCTCCCTTAGGGGCAGTTCCAAAAACATTCAGTACTTC.